This TCR beta chain originates from a study of cytomegalovirus exposure and HLA in healthy donors. Broader study findings: TCR clusters originating in the first cohort tended to co-occur in the approximately 120 validation repertoires, according to a later analysis.

The CDR3 spans 13 residues. CDR1 is SGHTA, CDR2 FQGNSA, per germline. Trimming pared 0 bases from V and 5 bases from J, leaving 7 bases between. As concerns this clone: Its antigen remains unidentified.

The assay was immunoSEQ multiplex PCR, and TCRdb's table has in-frame clones only and misses some. The sample carries 100,000 to 150,000 clones, roughly 90% recorded once. Sequenced sample: PBMCs. The TCR sequence derives from a man between 25 and 39 years old in good health and CMV-seronegative. V is TRBV7-2 and J is TRBJ1-2; D possibly corresponds to TRBD1 (6 bases). The CDR3: CASSLAGAYGYTF. For the CDR3, the DNA is TGTGCCAGCAGCTTAGCGGGGGCATATGGCTACACCTTC.